Sequencing of this T cell receptor beta chain was carried out in a study of CD8 T cells in Susac syndrome. Whole-study findings and limits: In its TCR sequencing and HLA analysis, the study acknowledged that the number of individuals was relatively small.

High-throughput TCR beta sequencing covered peripheral CD8+ and CD4+ T cells. FACS enriched CD8+ TEMRA cells, while bulk CD8+ and CD4+ were negatively isolated. Reverse transcription used about 0.45 to 1 ug RNA and random hexamers. One entry per CDR3 protein results from TCRdb running MiXCR on the immunoSEQ multiplex PCR reads. The table shows around 20,000 distinct CDR3 sequences, with roughly 95% occurring only once. With 3 bases clipped from V and 4 bases from J, the junction kept 8 bases outside the gene matches. The germline V gene encodes CDR1 MDHEN and CDR2 SYDVKM. The CDR3 is made up of 16 amino acids. With regard to this clonotype: Its antigen is unknown.

V usage is TRBV28 and J usage is TRBJ2-5, with 10 bases fitting TRBD2. The clonotype comes from a human donor in good health. The sample was CD8+ T cells from PBMCs. The CDR3 region is CASSLLGLADRETQYF. DNA for the CDR3: TGTGCCAGCAGTTTGCTCGGACTAGCGGATCGAGAGACCCAGTACTTC.